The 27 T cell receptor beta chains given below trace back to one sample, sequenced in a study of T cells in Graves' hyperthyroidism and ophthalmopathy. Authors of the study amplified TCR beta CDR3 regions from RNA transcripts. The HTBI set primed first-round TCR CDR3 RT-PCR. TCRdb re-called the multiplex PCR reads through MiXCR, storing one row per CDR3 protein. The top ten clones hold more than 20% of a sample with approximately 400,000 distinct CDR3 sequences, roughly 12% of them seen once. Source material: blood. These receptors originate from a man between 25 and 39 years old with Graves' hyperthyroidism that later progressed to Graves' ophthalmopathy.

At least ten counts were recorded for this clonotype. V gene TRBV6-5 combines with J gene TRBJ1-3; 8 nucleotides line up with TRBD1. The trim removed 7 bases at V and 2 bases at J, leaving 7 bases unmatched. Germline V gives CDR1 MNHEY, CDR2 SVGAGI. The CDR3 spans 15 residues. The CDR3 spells CASITRTGTGNTIYF. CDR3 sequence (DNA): TGTGCCAGCATTACCAGGACAGGGACTGGAAACACCATATATTTT.

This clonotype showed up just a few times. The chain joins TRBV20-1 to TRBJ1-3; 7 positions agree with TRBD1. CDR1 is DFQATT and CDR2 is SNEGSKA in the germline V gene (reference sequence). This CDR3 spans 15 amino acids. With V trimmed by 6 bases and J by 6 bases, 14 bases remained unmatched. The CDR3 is CSARSNRGDENTIYF. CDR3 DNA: TGCAGTGCGCGCTCCAACAGGGGAGACGAAAACACCATATATTTT.

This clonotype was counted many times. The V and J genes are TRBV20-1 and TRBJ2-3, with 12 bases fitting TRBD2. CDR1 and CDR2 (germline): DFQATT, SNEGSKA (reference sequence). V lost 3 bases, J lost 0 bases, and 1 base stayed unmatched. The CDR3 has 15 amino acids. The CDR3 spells CSARTSGGSTDTQYF. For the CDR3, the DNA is TGCAGTGCTAGGACTAGCGGGGGTAGCACAGATACGCAGTATTTT.

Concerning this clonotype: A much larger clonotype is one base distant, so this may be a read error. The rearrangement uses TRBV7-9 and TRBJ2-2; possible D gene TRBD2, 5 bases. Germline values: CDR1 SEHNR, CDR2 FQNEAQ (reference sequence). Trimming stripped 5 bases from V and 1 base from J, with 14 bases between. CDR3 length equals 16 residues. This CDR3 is CASSNFRRGNTGELFF. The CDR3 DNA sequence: TGTGCCAGCAGCAACTTTCGCCGGGGGAACACCGGGGAGCTGTTTTTT.

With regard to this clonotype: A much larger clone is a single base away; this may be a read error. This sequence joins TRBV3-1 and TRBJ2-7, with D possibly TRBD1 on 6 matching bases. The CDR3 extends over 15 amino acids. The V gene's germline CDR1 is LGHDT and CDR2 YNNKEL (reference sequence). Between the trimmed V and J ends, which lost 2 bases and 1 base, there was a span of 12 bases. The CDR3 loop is CASSQPPGASYEQYF. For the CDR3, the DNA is TGTGCCAGCAGCCAACCGCCAGGGGCGTCCTACGAGCAGTACTTC.

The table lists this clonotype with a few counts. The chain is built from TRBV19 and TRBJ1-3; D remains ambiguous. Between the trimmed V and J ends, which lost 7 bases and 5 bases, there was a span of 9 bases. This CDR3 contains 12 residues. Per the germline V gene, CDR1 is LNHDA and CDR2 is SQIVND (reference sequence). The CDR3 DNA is TGTGCCAGTAATACAGCCCGAAACACCATATATTTT. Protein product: CASNTARNTIYF.

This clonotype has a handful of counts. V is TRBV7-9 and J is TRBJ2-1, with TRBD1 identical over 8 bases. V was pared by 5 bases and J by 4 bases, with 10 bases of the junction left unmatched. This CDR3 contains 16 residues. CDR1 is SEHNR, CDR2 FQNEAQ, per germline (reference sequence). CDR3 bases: TGTGCCAGCAGCCCAGCGACAGGGGACCAATACAATGAGCAGTTCTTC. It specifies CASSPATGDQYNEQFF.

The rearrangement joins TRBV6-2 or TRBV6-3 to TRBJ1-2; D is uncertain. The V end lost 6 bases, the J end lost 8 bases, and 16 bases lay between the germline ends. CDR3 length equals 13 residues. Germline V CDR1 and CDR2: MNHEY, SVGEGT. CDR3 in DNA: TGTGCCAGCAGCCCCCGGGCAGGACGGGGCTACACCTTC. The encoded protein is CASSPRAGRGYTF.

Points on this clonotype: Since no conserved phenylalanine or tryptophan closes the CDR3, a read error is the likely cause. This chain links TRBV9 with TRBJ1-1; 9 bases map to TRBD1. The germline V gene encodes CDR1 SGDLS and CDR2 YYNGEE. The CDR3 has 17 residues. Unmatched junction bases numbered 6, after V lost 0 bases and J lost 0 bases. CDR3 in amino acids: CASSVETGGELNTEAFL. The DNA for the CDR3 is TGTGCCAGCAGCGTAGAGACAGGGGGTGAGTTGAACACTGAAGCTTTCTTA.

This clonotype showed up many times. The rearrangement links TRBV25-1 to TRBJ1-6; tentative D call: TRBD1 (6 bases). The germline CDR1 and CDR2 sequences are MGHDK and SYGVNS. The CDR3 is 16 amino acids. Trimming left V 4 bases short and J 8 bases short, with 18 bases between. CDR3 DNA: TGTGCCAGCAGTGGGTGGCAGGGGATACATCATTCACCCCTCCACTTT. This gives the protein CASSGWQGIHHSPLHF.

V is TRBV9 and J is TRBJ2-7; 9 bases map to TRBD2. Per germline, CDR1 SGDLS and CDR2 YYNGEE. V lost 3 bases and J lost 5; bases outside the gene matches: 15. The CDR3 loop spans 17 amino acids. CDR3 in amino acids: CASSGGLAGNQFDEQYF. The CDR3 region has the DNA TGTGCCAGCAGCGGGGGTCTAGCGGGGAATCAATTCGACGAGCAGTACTTC.

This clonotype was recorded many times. The CDR3 DNA follows: TGCAGCGTCGCGGGACACCTCTCCTACGAGCAGTACTTC. Its translation is CSVAGHLSYEQYF. The gene calls are TRBV29-1 and TRBJ2-7, with D perhaps matching TRBD1 or TRBD2 (6 bases each). Between the trimmed V and J ends, which lost 6 bases and 0 bases, there was a span of 12 bases. Germline V lookup: CDR1 SQVTM, CDR2 ANQGSEA. The CDR3 has 13 residues.

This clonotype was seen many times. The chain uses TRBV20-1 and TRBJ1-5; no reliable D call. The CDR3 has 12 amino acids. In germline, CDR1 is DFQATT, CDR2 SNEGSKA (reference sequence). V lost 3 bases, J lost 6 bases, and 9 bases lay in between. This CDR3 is CSARRSGQPQHF. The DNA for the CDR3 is TGCAGTGCTAGGAGGTCAGGTCAGCCCCAGCATTTT.

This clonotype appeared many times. The CDR3 loop is CASSYSSLEKLFF. The CDR3 nucleotides are TGTGCCAGCAGTTACTCGAGTCTTGAAAAACTGTTTTTT. The V call is TRBV6-6, the J call TRBJ1-4, with D unresolved. This CDR3 region has 13 residues. Deletions cut 0 bases from V and 7 bases from J, with 6 bases between. Germline V gene data show CDR1 as MNHNY and CDR2 as SVGAGI (reference sequence).

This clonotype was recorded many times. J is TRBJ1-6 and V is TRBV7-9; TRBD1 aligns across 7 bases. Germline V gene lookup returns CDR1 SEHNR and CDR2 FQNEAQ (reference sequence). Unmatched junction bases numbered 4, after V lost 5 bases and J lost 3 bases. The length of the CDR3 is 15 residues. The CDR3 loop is CASSPGTDYNSPLHF. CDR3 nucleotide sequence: TGTGCCAGCAGCCCCGGGACAGACTATAATTCACCCCTCCACTTT.

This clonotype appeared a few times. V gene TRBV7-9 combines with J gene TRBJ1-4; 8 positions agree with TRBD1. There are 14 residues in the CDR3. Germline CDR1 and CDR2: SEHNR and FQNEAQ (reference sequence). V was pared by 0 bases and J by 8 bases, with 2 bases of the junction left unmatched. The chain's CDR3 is CASSLAAGGEKLFF. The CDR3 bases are TGTGCCAGCAGCTTAGCCGCAGGGGGCGAAAAACTGTTTTTT.

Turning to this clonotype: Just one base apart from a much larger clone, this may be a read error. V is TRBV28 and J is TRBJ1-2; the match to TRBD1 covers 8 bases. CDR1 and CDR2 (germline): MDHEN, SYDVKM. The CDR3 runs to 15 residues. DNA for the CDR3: TGTACCAGCAGGGGGGGACAGGATCCTAACTATGGCTACACCTTC. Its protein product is CTSRGGQDPNYGYTF.

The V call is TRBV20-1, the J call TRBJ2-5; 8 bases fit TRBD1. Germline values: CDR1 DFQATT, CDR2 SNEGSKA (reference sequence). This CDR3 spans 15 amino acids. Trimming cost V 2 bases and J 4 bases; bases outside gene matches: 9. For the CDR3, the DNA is TGCAGTGCTAGACCCGGGACAGGTGGGGGAGAGACCCAGTACTTC. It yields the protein CSARPGTGGGETQYF.

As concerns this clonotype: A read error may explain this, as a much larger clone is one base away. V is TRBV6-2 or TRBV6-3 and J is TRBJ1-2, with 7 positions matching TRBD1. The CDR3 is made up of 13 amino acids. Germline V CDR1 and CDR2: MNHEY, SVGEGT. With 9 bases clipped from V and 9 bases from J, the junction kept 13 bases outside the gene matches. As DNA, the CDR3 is TGTGCCAGTCTGACAGGGTTCGGATATAGCTACACCTTC. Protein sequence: CASLTGFGYSYTF.

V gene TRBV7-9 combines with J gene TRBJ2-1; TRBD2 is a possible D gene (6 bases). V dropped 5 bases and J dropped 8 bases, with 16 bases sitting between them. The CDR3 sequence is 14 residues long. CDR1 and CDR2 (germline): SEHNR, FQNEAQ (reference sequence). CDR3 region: CASSHLQGGDEQFF. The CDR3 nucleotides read TGTGCCAGCAGCCACTTACAAGGAGGGGATGAGCAGTTCTTC.

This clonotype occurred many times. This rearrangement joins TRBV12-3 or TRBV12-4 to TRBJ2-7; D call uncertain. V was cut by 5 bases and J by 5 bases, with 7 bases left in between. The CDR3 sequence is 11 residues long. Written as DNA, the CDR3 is TGTGCCAGCAGTACGGGCCACGAGCAGTACTTC. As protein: CASSTGHEQYF.

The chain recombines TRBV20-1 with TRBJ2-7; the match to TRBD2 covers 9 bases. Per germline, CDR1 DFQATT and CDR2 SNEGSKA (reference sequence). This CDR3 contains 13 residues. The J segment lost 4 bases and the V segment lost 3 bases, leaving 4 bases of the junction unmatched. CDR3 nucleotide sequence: TGCAGTGCTAGCGGACTAGCGCAGTACGAGCAGTACTTC. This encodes CSASGLAQYEQYF.

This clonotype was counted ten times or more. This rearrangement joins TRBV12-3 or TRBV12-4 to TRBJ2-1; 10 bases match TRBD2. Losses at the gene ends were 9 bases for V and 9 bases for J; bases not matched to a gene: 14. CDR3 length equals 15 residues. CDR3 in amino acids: CASSPRASGGSEQFF. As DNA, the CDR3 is TGTGCCAGTAGCCCTCGAGCTAGCGGGGGTAGTGAGCAGTTCTTC.

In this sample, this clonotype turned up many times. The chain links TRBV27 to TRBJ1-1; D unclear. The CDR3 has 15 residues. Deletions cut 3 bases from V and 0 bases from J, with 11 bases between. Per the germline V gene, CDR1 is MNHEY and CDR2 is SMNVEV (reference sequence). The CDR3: CASSLGGPLNTEAFF. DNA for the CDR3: TGTGCCAGCAGTTTGGGAGGACCTTTGAACACTGAAGCTTTCTTT.

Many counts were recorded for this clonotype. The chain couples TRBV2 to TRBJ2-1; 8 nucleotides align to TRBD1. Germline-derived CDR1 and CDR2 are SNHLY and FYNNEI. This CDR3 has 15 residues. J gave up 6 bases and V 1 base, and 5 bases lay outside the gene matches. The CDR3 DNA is TGTGCCAGCAGTGAAGTCGAGGGACAGGTCAATGAGCAGTTCTTC. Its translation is CASSEVEGQVNEQFF.

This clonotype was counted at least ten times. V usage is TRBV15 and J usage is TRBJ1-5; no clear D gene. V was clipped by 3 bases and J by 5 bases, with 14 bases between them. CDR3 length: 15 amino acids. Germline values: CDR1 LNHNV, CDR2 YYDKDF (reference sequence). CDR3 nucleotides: TGTGCCACCAGCAGGATCGACAACTCCTATCAGCCCCAGCATTTT. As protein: CATSRIDNSYQPQHF. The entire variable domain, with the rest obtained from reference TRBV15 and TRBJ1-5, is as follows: DAMVIQNPRYQVTQFGKPVTLSCSQTLNHNVMYWYQQKSSQAPKLLFHYYDKDFNNEADTPDNFQSRRPNTSFCFLDIRSPGLGDTAMYLCATSRIDNSYQPQHFGDGTRLSIL.

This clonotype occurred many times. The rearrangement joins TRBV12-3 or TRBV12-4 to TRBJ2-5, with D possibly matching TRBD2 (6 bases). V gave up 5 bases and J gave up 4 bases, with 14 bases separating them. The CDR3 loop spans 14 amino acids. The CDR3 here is CASSPQLAGETQYF. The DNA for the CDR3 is TGTGCCAGCAGTCCTCAACTAGCAGGAGAGACCCAGTACTTC.